The next 14 T cell receptor delta chains were all read from a single sample in a study of γδ T cells in repeated Plasmodium falciparum infection (dated by TCRdb to about 2021). For bulk TCR repertoire analysis, Vgamma9/Vdelta2+ and Vdelta2-negative gammadelta T cell populations were isolated by flow sorting from peripheral blood mononuclear cells. To prepare the library, multiplex PCR was applied. Instrument on record: Illumina MiSeq. Clonotypes were called again by TCRdb from the public reads via CATT, and duplicate nucleotide sequences were then merged into one entry. The sample table lists around 50,000 delta-chain clones, around 2% of them with a count of one. Together, the top ten hold 24% of the sample. The specimen sequenced was gamma-delta T cells from blood. The receptors originated from a pool of human donors (malaria-infected and uninfected, not separated).

This clone was detected a few times. This likely stems from a read error, as it lies one base from a far larger clone. The same CDR3 arises from other DNA sequences in this sample as well. The chain links TRDV3 to TRDJ1; maybe TRDD2 (6 bases). From germline, CDR1 is TVYSNPD and CDR2 GDNSRS (reference sequence). This CDR3 is 17 amino acids long. CDR3 region: CAFSRVLLWGITDKLIF. CDR3 DNA sequence: TGTGCCTTTAGTAGGGTCCTACTGTGGGGAATCACCGATAAGCTCATCTTT. The full variable domain, with the rest looked up from reference TRDV3 and TRDJ1, is CDKVTQSSPDQTVASGSEVVLLCTYDTVYSNPDLFWYRIRPDYSFQFVFYGDNSRSEGADFTQGRFSVKHILTQKAFHLVISPVRTEDSATYYCAFSRVLLWGITDKLIFGKGTRVTVEP.

This clone is medium-sized by share. CDR3 sequence reads: CAYRSALFSSRTVFLTAQLFF. The CDR3 DNA reads as TGTGCTTATAGGAGCGCGTTATTCTCCTCCCGTACTGTATTTTTGACAGCACAACTCTTCTTT. The V and J genes are TRAV38-2/DV8 and TRDJ2; D is ambiguous. There are 21 residues in the CDR3. Germline-derived CDR1 and CDR2 are TSESDYY and QEAYKQQN. V dropped 0 bases and J dropped 1 base, with 25 bases sitting between them.

Comments on this clone: One end of the junction does not line up with germline, which may come from a read error. In the same sample, other DNA sequences code for this CDR3. The V gene is TRDV1, the J gene TRDJ1; 11 bases are a match to TRDD3. Matching the DNA to germline supplied the J gene, which TCRdb does not give. Germline CDR1 and CDR2: TSWWSYY and QGS. CDR3 size: 22 residues. This chain's CDR3 is CALGELRICLGDTPPYTDKLIF. The CDR3, as DNA: TGCGCTCTTGGGGAACTTCGGATTTGCCTGGGGGATACCCCTCCGTACACCGATAAACTCATCTTT.

With regard to this clone: TCRdb's listed protein matches a much larger clone and diverges from this DNA's translation at residue 22, likely through a read error; the protein shown comes from the DNA. The J gene has no call, while the V gene is TRDV3; TRDD3, as called in the table, went unchecked against the DNA. This CDR3 has 24 amino acids. Germline lookup yields CDR1 TVYSNPD and CDR2 GDNSRS (reference sequence). The chain's CDR3 is CAFVIAPKLSTGGYGPLYTDKHIF. As DNA, the CDR3 is TGTGCCTTTGTCATCGCTCCGAAACTATCTACTGGGGGATACGGGCCTCTCTACACCGATAAACACATCTTT.

This clone turned up a few times. For this DNA, TCRdb reports the protein of a much larger clone, which diverges at residue 22, most likely from a read error; the protein presented here is translated directly from the DNA. For the CDR3, the DNA is TGTGCTCTTGGGGAACAGGGCTTCTCACAAGTACTGGGGGATACCATATCGCCGTGGACCGATAGACTCATCTTT. Its translation: CALGEQGFSQVLGDTISPWTDRLIF. The chain uses TRDV1 and TRDJ1; 12 bases map to TRDD3. Here the J gene came from matching the DNA to germline, since TCRdb omits it. This CDR3 contains 25 residues. CDR1 and CDR2 from the germline V gene are TSWWSYY and QGS.

This clone was counted a few times. TCRdb pairs this DNA with a much larger clone's protein that differs at residue 7, likely a read error; the protein shown was translated from the DNA. The chain employs TRDV1 and TRDJ1; D may be TRDD2 (6 bases). Assignment of the J gene here rests on matching the DNA to germline, because TCRdb gives none. Per germline, CDR1 TSWWSYY and CDR2 QGS. This CDR3 comprises 20 residues. With 4 bases removed from V and 7 bases from J, the gap between germline ends came to 34 bases. The chain's CDR3 is CALGGRFVFLYRNGDLKLIF. The CDR3 bases are TGTGCTCTTGGGGGACGCTTCGTATTCCTATACCGTAATGGCGACCTTAAACTCATCTTT.

As to this clone: This may be a read error: a much more frequent sequence differs by one nucleotide. The same CDR3 arises from other DNA sequences in this sample as well. V is TRDV1 and J is TRDJ1; TRDD3 aligns across 9 bases. Here the J gene was assigned by germline matching of the DNA, as TCRdb has none. Trimming removed 1 base from V and 8 bases from J; junction bases left unmatched: 26. The germline V gene encodes CDR1 TSWWSYY and CDR2 QGS. CDR3 length equals 21 residues. CDR3 bases: TGTGCTCTTGGGGAACCCCACCACGTTCTTGTACTGGGGGACGCCCGTTACAAACTCATCTTT. Translation: CALGEPHHVLVLGDARYKLIF.

This clone was seen a handful of times. A read error likely explains why the TCRdb protein, taken from a much larger clone, differs from this DNA's translation at residue 17; the protein shown is translated from the DNA. This chain links TRDV1 with TRDJ1, with TRDD3 identical over 11 bases. CDR3 length: 23 residues. Trimming took 0 bases from V and 1 from J; bases not matched to a gene: 22. The germline CDR1 and CDR2 sequences are TSWWSYY and QGS. The CDR3 bases are TGTGCTCTTGGGGAACTAGTTGTGCCTACCGACTGGGGGATAATTCTTGGCACCGATAAACTCATCTTT. This translates into CALGELVVPTDWGIILGTDKLIF.

Only a few counts were recorded for this clone. With only one base between it and a far larger clone, this is likely a read error. Other DNA variants within this sample encode the same CDR3. The chain carries TRDV2 and TRDJ1; the D gene is possibly TRDD3 (6 bases). TCRdb supplies no J gene; here it was assigned by aligning the nucleotide sequence to germline. The CDR3 consists of 15 residues. Germline values: CDR1 GEAIGNYY, CDR2 EKD. DNA for the CDR3: TGTGCCTGCGACACCGTAGGTGGGGGCTCACTCAAACTCATCTTT. The encoded protein is CACDTVGGGSLKLIF.

The sample holds many counts of this clone. TCRdb has a much larger clone's protein, which differs at residue 4 from the translation of this DNA, likely because of a read error; what is shown is the protein translated from the DNA. The chain carries TRDV2 and TRDJ1; TRDD3 matches at 7 bases. As TCRdb names no J gene, one was assigned here on the basis of a DNA match to germline. CDR1 GEAIGNYY and CDR2 EKD come from the germline V gene. This CDR3 has 17 amino acids. Here the CDR3 reads CACVTVGEAPRTDKLIF. The CDR3 DNA reads as TGTGCCTGTGTCACCGTGGGGGAGGCCCCGAGAACCGATAAACTCATCTTT.

This clone has more than one count but fewer than ten. For this DNA, TCRdb reports the protein of a much larger clone, which diverges at residue 15, most likely from a read error; the protein presented here is translated directly from the DNA. Different DNA sequences within this sample yield the same CDR3. The chain employs TRDV3 and TRDJ1; 8 nucleotides agree with TRDD3. TCRdb lists no J gene, so it was determined here by aligning the DNA to germline. This CDR3 region has 25 residues. Germline V gene data show CDR1 as TVYSNPD and CDR2 as GDNSRS (reference sequence). The junction had 38 bases not matched to a gene; V was cut back by 0 bases and J by 2 bases. In DNA form, the CDR3 reads TGTGCCTTTAGGATTGTCACTACTTCCTTTTCGTACTGGGGGGTACGCGTTAAGAATACCGATAAACTCATCTTT. This codes for CAFRIVTTSFSYWGVRVKNTDKLIF. The full variable domain, its missing parts supplied by reference TRDV3 and TRDJ1, is CDKVTQSSPDQTVASGSEVVLLCTYDTVYSNPDLFWYRIRPDYSFQFVFYGDNSRSEGADFTQGRFSVKHILTQKAFHLVISPVRTEDSATYYCAFRIVTTSFSYWGVRVKNTDKLIFGKGTRVTVEP.

A note on this clone: This DNA's translation and the protein TCRdb lists, from a much larger clone, do not match at residue 10, likely due to a read error; the protein shown is translated from the DNA. The J gene is TRDJ1, the V gene TRDV3; 7 bases map to TRDD3. The J gene, not given by TCRdb, was assigned here from a germline match of the nucleotide sequence. J was trimmed by 6 bases and V by 2 bases; bases with no gene match: 15. CDR3 length equals 15 residues. Germline CDR1 is TVYSNPD and CDR2 is GDNSRS (reference sequence). This CDR3 reads CAFGSLRGIHYKLIF. In nucleotides, the CDR3 is TGTGCCTTTGGAAGCCTACGTGGGATACACTATAAACTCATCTTT. The full variable domain, its missing parts supplied by reference TRDV3 and TRDJ1, is CDKVTQSSPDQTVASGSEVVLLCTYDTVYSNPDLFWYRIRPDYSFQFVFYGDNSRSEGADFTQGRFSVKHILTQKAFHLVISPVRTEDSATYYCAFGSLRGIHYKLIFGKGTRVTVEP.

Notes on this clone: This likely stems from a read error, as it lies one base from a far larger clone. The same CDR3 also results from other DNA sequences found in this sample. V gene TRDV1 combines with J gene TRDJ2, with 7 nucleotides matching TRDD3. The J gene, absent from TCRdb, was called here by matching the DNA to germline. The CDR3 length is 20 residues. Germline CDR1 and CDR2: TSWWSYY and QGS. The V gene end was trimmed by 3 bases and the J gene end by 0 bases; junction bases not matched to a gene: 16. The CDR3 sequence: CALGEPLSAGGFTLTAQLFF. CDR3 nucleotide sequence: TGTGCTCTTGGGGAGCCCCTGTCGGCTGGGGGTTTCACTTTGACAGCACAACTCTTCTTT.

The sample holds a few counts of this clone. TCRdb assigns this DNA the protein of a much larger clone, which departs from its translation at residue 22; this likely reflects a read error, and the protein shown comes from translating the DNA. V gene TRDV1 combines with J gene TRDJ1; TRDD3 aligns across 11 bases. The CDR3 contains 24 residues. Germline assignment: CDR1 TSWWSYY and CDR2 QGS. DNA of the CDR3: TGTGCTCTTGGGGAACTTAATTTGGAAATTACTTCATACTGGGGGATATTCTACACCGATAAACCCATCTTT. Its translation is CALGELNLEITSYWGIFYTDKPIF.